This T cell receptor (beta chain) was documented in a study of vaccination and CD4 T cells after COVID-19. Study details: Convalescent cases consisted of six males and four females, of whom two were Hispanic. It was a median around 100 days after diagnosis, with a range of 35 to 161, that post-COVID samples were drawn. Median time from second vaccine dose to sampling was about 77 days (14 to 241). Broader study findings: Early timepoints after natural infection were not analyzed in these convalescent patients.

V lost 3 bases and J 4 bases, leaving 8 bases between the germline ends. This CDR3 spans 13 amino acids. Germline V gene data show CDR1 as SGHTA and CDR2 as FQGNSA. This clonotype was seen a few times. The antigen is unknown. The treatment: roughly 11-day PBMC culture with coronavirus spike peptide pools or control peptides (ViraFEST assay). The Oncomine TCR Beta short-read assay was what sequenced the DNA obtained from cultured CD4+ T cells. TCRdb used MiXCR to reprocess the PCR reads, holding one entry per CDR3 protein. The data hold 10,000 to 15,000 distinct CDR3 sequences, with under 60% observed a single time.

The TCR was taken from a human donor with COVID-19. The chain couples TRBV7-2 to TRBJ2-3; D uncertain. The input for sequencing was cultured CD4+ T cells from blood, taken after SARS-CoV-2 vaccination. This chain's CDR3 is CASSLPVPDTQYF. The CDR3 DNA sequence: TGTGCCAGCAGCTTGCCTGTCCCAGATACGCAGTATTTT.